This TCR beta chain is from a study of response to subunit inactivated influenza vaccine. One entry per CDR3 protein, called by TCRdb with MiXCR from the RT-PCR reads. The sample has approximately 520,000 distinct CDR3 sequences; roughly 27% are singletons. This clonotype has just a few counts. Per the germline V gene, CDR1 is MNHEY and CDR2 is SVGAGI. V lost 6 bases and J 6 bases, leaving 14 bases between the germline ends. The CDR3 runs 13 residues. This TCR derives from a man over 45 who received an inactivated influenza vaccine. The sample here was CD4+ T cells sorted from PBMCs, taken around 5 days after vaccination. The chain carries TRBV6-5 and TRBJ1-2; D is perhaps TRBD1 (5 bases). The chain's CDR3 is CASSYDRRNGYTF. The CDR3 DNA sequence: TGTGCCAGCAGCTATGACAGAAGAAATGGCTACACCTTC.